Listed below are T cell receptor beta chains from one sample, sequenced in a study of PD-1 blockade in classical Hodgkin lymphoma. Sequenced by immunoSEQ multiplex PCR; TCRdb stores in-frame clones only, minus some. The sample holds 10,000 to 15,000 clones, over 80% seen once. The specimen comprised peripheral blood mononuclear cells (PBMCs), sampled at baseline. The receptors shown here come from a human donor with classical Hodgkin lymphoma. Each CDR3 is given without its conserved first and last residue. Fields, in order: V gene, CDR3 protein.

V: TRBV19; CDR3: ASRGLGSYNEQF
V: TRBV30; CDR3: AWTRGMRETQY
V: TRBV19; CDR3: ASSTGNFVGTEAF
V: TRBV6-6; CDR3: ASGAPPGNEQF
V: TRBV6-1; CDR3: ASSEARGGEQY
V: TRBV28; CDR3: ASSLSWGGAETQY
V: TRBV10-2; CDR3: ASSTSGRTDNEQF
V: TRBV19; CDR3: ATADGTYEQY
V: TRBV9; CDR3: ASSVAVADTQY
V: TRBV7-2; CDR3: ASSLGLSGREETQY
V: TRBV29-1; CDR3: SAVGRTEQF
V: TRBV19; CDR3: ASSDRTVGNEKLF
V: TRBV10-3; CDR3: AISARTGNTDTQY
V: TRBV15; CDR3: ATSSLAGEEQY
V: TRBV27; CDR3: ASSLGAGYNEQF
V: TRBV7-9; CDR3: ASSPTSGITDTQY
V: TRBV7-6; CDR3: ASSSSGPTQY
V: TRBV6-4; CDR3: ASSEGVGNQPQH
V: TRBV19; CDR3: ASSMNVGARWNQPQH
V: TRBV28; CDR3: ASSWDSEDTDSPLH
V: TRBV30; CDR3: AWGGEGGNQPQH
V: TRBV4-2; CDR3: ASSQDRAEAF
V: TRBV11-2; CDR3: ASSRDTEAF
V: TRBV7-9; CDR3: AHQEGGLMNTEAF
V: TRBV27; CDR3: ASSLGSGATYNEQF
V: TRBV4-1; CDR3: ASSQEVPYYEQY
V: TRBV25-1; CDR3: ASSVTSNTGELF
V: TRBV19; CDR3: ASSMTGSGELF
V: TRBV25-1; CDR3: ASSYDYEQY
V: TRBV10-3; CDR3: AISGGGTEAF
V: TRBV25-1; CDR3: ASNWGYGYT
V: TRBV6-1; CDR3: ASSGGWRGFYEQY
V: TRBV27; CDR3: ASSRRQGNTEAF
V: TRBV5-1; CDR3: ASSLAEAGELF
V: TRBV5-1; CDR3: ASTGRTEETQY
V: TRBV5-6; CDR3: ASSSVLAGAYNEQF
V: TRBV2; CDR3: ASSERSLAAKNIQY
V: TRBV6-1; CDR3: AANHRGIGAEQY
V: TRBV9; CDR3: ASSVGIQQF
V: TRBV18; CDR3: ASSPFPDNNEQF
V: TRBV5-1; CDR3: ASRVRIAGVTETQY
V: TRBV7-8; CDR3: ASSLGPGDTQY
V: TRBV11-3; CDR3: ASSWGQGTQETQY
V: TRBV2; CDR3: ASSRTSTDTQY
V: TRBV28; CDR3: ASSFGGQVGLGANVLT
V: TRBV18; CDR3: ASSDTGDTNYGYT
V: TRBV18; CDR3: ASSLREANAFNEQY
V: TRBV5-1; CDR3: ASSLAIDRVPF
V: TRBV10-2; CDR3: ASSDPSGSPNTGELF
V: TRBV6-1; CDR3: ASSLRTGDGYT
V: TRBV5-1; CDR3: ASRLAGTYEQY
V: TRBV18; CDR3: ASSLSPGDEQY
V: TRBV6-6; CDR3: ASRTGTNTGELF